This T cell receptor beta chain was sequenced in a study of identical twins. TCRdb re-called the 5' RACE reads through MiXCR, storing one row per CDR3 protein. Among approximately 500,000 distinct CDR3 sequences listed, roughly a quarter were seen once. CDR3 length: 15 residues. The V gene end was trimmed by 2 bases and the J gene end by 6 bases; junction bases not matched to a gene: 7. The table lists this clonotype with a few counts. Its antigen remains unidentified. Study results and limitations: Excess low generation probability was seen in twin-shared out-of-frame alpha sequences.

These data were likewise used in another study, on T cells expressing NK-cell markers. That paper adds: Among eight sequenced donors, seven carried HCMV seropositivity while one was seronegative. Of the CD8+ T cell pool in about 6 donors, about 1.0-7.5% was accounted for by dominant NKG2C+ clonotypes. In several donors, dominant clonotypes made up roughly 28.3-65% of CD3+CD56-NKG2C+ cells.

The sequencing sample was made of CD4+ T cells sorted from blood. The sequence was obtained from a woman aged 18-29 years in good health. This sequence joins TRBV12-3 or TRBV12-4 and TRBJ1-1; 9 positions match TRBD1. CDR3 sequence reads: CASSLTGQGGAEAFF. The CDR3 region has the DNA TGTGCCAGCAGTTTAACGGGACAGGGAGGGGCTGAAGCTTTCTTT.